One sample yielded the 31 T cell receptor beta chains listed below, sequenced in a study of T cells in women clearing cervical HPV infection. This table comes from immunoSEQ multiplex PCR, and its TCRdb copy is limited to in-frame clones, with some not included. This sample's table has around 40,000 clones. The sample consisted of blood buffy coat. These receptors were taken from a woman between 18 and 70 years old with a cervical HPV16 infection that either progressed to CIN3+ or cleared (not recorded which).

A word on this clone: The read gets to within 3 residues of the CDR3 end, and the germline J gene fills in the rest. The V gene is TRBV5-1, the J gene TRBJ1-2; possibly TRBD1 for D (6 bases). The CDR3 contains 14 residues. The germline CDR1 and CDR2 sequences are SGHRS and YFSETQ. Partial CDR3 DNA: TGCGCCAGCAGCTTGGATCCGACAGGCGGAGGC. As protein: CASSLDPTGGG. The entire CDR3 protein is CASSLDPTGGGYTF.

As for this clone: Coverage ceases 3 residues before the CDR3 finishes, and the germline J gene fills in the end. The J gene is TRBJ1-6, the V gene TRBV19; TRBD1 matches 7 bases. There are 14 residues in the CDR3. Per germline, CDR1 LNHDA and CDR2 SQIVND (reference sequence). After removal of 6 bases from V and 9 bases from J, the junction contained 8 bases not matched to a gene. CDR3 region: CASSLTGPISPLHF. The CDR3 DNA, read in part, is TGTGCCAGTAGCCTGACAGGGCCCATTTCACCC.

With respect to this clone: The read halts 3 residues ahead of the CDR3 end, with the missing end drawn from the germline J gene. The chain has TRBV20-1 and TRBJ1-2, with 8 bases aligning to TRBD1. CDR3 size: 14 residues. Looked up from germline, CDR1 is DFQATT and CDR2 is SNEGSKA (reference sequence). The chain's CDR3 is CSATRQGPTYEYTF. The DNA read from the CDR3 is TGCAGTGCTACACGACAGGGGCCAACCTACGAG.

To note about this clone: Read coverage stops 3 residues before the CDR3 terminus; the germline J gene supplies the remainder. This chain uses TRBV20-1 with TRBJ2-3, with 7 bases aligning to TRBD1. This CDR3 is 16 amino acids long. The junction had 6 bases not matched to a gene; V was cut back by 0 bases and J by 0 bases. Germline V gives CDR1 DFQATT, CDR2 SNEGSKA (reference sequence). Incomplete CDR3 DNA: TGCAGTGCTAGAGATTACCAGGACAGGAGCACAGATACG. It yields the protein CSARDYQDRSTDT. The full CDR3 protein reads CSARDYQDRSTDTQYF.

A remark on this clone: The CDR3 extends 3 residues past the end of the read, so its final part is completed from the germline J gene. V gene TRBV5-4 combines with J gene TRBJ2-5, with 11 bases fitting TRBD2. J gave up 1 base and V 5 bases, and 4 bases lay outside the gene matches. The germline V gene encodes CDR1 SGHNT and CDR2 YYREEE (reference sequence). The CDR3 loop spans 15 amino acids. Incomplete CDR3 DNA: TGTGCCAGCAGTTGGACTAGCGGGCCCCAAGAGACC. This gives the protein CASSWTSGPQET. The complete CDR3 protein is CASSWTSGPQETQYF.

The CDR3 protein is CSANTRTGEAPLHF. The CDR3 DNA, read in part, is TGCAGTGCAAACACCCGGACAGGGGAAGCACCC. The chain couples TRBV20-1 to TRBJ1-6, with 9 bases aligning to TRBD1. The CDR3 end falls 3 residues outside the read, so it is completed with the germline J gene. The germline V gene has CDR1 DFQATT and CDR2 SNEGSKA (reference sequence). The CDR3 sequence is 14 residues long. The ends lost 6 bases at V and 11 bases at J; junction bases unmatched: 11.

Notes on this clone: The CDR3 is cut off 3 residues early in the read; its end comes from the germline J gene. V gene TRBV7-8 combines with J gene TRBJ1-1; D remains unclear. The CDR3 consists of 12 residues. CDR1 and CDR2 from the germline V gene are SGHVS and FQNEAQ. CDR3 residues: CASSSSSREAFF. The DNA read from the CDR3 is TGTGCCAGCAGCTCCTCCTCAAGGGAA.

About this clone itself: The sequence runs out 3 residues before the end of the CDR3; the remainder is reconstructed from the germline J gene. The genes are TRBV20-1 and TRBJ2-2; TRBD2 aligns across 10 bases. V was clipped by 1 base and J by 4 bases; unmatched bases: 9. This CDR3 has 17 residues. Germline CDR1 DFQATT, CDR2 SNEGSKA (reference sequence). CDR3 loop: CSARVAAGGPVTGELFF. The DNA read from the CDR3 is TGCAGTGCTAGAGTGGCAGCGGGGGGGCCTGTCACCGGGGAG.

The CDR3 here is CASSLQRGGTDTQYF. Incomplete CDR3 DNA: TGTGCCAGCAGTCTCCAGCGGGGGGGCACAGATACG. The chain recombines TRBV27 with TRBJ2-3; 9 bases match TRBD2. The read terminates 3 residues before the CDR3 end, so the remaining end is supplied by the germline J gene. CDR1 is MNHEY, CDR2 SMNVEV, per germline (reference sequence). The CDR3 length is 15 residues. V trimming: 5 bases; J trimming: 1 base; junction bases outside the gene matches: 4.

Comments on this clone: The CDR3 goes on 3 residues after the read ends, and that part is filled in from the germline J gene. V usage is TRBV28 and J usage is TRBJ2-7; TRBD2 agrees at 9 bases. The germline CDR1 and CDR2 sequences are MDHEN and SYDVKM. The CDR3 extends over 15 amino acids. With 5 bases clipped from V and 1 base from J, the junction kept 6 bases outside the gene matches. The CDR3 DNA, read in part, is TGTGCCAGCAGTCCGACTAGCGGAGGGTCCTACGAG. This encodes CASSPTSGGSYE. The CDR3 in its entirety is CASSPTSGGSYEQYF.

Partial CDR3 DNA: TGTGCCAGCACCCCTGGGGGGGGCTTCTATAATTCAACG. It codes for CASTPGGGFYNST. The whole CDR3 reads CASTPGGGFYNSTLFF. This chain uses TRBV19 with TRBJ2-2; D is possibly TRBD2 (7 bases). The read falls 3 residues short of the CDR3 end, and the missing part is taken from the germline J gene. Germline CDR1 is LNHDA and CDR2 is SQIVND (reference sequence). This CDR3 is 16 amino acids long.

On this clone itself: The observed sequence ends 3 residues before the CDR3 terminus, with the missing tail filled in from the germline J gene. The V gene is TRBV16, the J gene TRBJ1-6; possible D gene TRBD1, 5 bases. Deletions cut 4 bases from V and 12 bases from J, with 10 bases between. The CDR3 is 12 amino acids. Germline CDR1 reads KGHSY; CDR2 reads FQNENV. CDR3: CASSRPGKPLHF. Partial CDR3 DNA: TGTGCCAGCAGCCGACCAGGGAAACCC.

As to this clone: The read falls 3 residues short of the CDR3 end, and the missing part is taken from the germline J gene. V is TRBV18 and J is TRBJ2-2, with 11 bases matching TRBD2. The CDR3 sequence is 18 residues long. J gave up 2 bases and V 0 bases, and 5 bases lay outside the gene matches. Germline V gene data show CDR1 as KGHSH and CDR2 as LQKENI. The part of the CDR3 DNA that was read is TGTGCCAGCTCACCACCCGTGACTAGCGGGATTAACACCGGGGAG. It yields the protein CASSPPVTSGINTGE. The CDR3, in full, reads CASSPPVTSGINTGELFF.

CDR3 residues: CASSLEGTGDHEQFF. The CDR3 bases that were read are TGTGCCAGCAGCTTAGAGGGGACAGGGGACCATGAG. V usage is TRBV11-2 and J usage is TRBJ2-1; 10 bases match TRBD1. Sequencing ends 3 residues short of the CDR3 end; the germline J gene provides the rest. This CDR3 comprises 15 residues. V trimming: 0 bases; J trimming: 8 bases; junction bases outside the gene matches: 4. Looked up from germline, CDR1 is SGHAT and CDR2 is FQNNGV.

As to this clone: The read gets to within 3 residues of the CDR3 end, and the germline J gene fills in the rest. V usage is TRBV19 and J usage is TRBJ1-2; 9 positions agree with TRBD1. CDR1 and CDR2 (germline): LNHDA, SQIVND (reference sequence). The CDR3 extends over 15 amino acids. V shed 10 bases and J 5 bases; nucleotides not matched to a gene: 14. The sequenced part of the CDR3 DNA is TGTGCCACGATATACTCGACAGGGGGAGTATATGGC. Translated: CATIYSTGGVYG. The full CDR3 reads CATIYSTGGVYGYTF.

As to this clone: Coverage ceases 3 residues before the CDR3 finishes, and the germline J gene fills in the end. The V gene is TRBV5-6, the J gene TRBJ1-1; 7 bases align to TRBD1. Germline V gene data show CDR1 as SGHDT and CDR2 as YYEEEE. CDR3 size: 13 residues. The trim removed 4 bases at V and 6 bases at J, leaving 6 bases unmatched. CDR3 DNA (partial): TGTGCCAGCAGCAGACAGGGAGTCCCTGAA. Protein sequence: CASSRQGVPE. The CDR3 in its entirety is CASSRQGVPEAFF.

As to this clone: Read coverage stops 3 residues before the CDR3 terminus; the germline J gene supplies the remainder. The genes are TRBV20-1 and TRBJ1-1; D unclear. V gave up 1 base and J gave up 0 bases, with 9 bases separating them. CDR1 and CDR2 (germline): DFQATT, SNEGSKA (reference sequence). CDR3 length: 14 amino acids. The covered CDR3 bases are TGCAGTGCTAGAGTGGGCCAGGTGAACACTGAA. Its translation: CSARVGQVNTE. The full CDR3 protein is CSARVGQVNTEAFF.

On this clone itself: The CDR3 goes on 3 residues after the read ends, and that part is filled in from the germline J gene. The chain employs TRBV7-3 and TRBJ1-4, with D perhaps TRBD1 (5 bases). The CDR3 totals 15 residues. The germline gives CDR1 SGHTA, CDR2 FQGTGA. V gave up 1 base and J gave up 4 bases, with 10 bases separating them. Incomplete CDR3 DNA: TGTGCCAGCAGCTTAAATGGGCAGGGTAATGAAAAA. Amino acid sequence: CASSLNGQGNEK. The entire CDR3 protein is CASSLNGQGNEKLFF.

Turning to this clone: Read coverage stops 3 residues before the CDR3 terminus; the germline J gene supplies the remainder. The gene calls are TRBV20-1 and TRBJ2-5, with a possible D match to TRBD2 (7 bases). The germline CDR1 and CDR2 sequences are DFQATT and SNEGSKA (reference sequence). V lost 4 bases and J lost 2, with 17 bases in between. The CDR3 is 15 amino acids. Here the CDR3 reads CSANPPGGLQETQYF. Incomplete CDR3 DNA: TGCAGTGCTAACCCGCCGGGGGGCCTACAAGAGACC.

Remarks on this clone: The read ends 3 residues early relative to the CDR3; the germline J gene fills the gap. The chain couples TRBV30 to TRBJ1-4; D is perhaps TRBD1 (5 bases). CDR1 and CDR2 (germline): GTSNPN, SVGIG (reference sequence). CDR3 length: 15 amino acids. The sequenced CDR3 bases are TGTGCCTGGAGTGTAGCCCTCTCTGGGGCCAACGTA. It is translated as CAWSVALSGANV. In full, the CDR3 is CAWSVALSGANVLFF.

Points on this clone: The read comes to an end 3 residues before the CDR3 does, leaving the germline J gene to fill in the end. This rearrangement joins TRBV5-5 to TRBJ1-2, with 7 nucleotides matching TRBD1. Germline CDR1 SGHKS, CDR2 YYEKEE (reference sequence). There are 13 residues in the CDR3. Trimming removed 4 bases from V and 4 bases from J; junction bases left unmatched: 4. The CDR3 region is CASSVGQTYGYTF. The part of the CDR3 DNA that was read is TGTGCCAGCAGCGTGGGACAGACCTATGGC.

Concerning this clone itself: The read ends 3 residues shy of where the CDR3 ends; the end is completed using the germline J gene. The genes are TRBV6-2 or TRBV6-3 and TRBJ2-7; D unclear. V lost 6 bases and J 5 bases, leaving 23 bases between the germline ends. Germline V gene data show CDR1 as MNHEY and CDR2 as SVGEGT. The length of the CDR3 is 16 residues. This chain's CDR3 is CASSPPRHQIPHEQYF. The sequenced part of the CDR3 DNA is TGTGCCAGCAGCCCCCCGAGGCACCAAATCCCCCACGAG.

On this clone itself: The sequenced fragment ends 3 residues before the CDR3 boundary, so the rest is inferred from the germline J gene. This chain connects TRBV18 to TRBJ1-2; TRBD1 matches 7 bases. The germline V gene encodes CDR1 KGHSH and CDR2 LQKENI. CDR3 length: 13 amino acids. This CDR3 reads CASSPRDSNIYTF. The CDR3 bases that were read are TGTGCCAGCTCCCCCCGGGACAGTAACATC.

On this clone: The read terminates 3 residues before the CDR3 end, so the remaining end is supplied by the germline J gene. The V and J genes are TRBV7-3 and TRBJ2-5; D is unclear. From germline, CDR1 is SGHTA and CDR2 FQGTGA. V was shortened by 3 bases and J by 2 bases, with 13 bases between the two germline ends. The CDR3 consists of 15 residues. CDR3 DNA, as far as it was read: TGTGCCAGCAGCTTCCAAGGCAACAGTCAAGAGACC. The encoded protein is CASSFQGNSQET. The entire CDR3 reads CASSFQGNSQETQYF. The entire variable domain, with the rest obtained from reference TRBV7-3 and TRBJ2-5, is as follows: GAGVSQTPSNKVTEKGKYVELRCDPISGHTALYWYRQSLGQGPEFLIYFQGTGAADDSGLPNDRFFAVRPEGSVSTLKIQRTERGDSAVYLCASSFQGNSQETQYFGPGTRLLVL.

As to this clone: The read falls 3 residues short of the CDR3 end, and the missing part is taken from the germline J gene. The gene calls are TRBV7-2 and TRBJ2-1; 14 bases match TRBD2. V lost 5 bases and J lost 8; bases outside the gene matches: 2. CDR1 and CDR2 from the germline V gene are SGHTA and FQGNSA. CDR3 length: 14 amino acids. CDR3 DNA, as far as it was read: TGTGCCAGCAGCATGACTAGCGGGAGGGATGAG. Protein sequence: CASSMTSGRDE. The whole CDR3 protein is CASSMTSGRDEQFF.

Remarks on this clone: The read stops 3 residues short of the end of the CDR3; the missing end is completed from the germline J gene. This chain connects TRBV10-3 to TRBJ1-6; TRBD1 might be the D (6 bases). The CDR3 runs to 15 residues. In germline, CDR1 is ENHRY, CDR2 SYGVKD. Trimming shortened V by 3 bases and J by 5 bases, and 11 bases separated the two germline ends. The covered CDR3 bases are TGTGCCATCAGTGATGGGGACACCAATAATTCACCC. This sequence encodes CAISDGDTNNSP. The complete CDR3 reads CAISDGDTNNSPLHF.

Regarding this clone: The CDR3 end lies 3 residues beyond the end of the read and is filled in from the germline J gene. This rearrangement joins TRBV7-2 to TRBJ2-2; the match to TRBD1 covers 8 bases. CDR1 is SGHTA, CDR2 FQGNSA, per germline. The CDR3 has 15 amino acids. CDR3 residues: CASSLYRGANEKLFF. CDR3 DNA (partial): TGTGCCAGCAGTTTATACAGGGGGGCTAATGAAAAG.

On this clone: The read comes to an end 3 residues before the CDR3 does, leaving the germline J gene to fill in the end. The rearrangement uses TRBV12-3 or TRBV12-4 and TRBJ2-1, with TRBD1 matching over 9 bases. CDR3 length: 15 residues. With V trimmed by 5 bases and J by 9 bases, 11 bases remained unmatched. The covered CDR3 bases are TGTGCCAGCAGTCCCCCGGGACAGGGAACGGGTGAG. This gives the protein CASSPPGQGTGE. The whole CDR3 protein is CASSPPGQGTGEQFF.

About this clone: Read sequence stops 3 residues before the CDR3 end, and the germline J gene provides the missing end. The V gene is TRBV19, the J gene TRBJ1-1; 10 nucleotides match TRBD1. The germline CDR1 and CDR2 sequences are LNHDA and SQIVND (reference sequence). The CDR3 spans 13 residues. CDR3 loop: CASSMGQGRGAFF. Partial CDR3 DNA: TGTGCCAGTAGTATGGGACAGGGGAGAGGA.

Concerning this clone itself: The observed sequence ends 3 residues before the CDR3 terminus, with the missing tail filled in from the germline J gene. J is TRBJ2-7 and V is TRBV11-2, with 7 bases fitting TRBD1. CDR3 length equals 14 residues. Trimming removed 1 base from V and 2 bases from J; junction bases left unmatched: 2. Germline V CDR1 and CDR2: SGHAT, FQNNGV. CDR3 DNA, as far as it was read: TGTGCCAGCAGCTTAGGACAGGGACCCTACGAG. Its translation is CASSLGQGPYE. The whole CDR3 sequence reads CASSLGQGPYEQYF.

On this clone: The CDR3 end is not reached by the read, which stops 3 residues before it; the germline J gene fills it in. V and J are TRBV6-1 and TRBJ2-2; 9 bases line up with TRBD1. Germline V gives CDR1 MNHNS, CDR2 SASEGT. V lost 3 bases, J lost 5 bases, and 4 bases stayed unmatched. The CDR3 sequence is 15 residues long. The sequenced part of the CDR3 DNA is TGTGCCAGCAGTGAGGGACAGGGTCTAACCGGGGAG. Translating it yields CASSEGQGLTGE. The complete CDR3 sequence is CASSEGQGLTGELFF.